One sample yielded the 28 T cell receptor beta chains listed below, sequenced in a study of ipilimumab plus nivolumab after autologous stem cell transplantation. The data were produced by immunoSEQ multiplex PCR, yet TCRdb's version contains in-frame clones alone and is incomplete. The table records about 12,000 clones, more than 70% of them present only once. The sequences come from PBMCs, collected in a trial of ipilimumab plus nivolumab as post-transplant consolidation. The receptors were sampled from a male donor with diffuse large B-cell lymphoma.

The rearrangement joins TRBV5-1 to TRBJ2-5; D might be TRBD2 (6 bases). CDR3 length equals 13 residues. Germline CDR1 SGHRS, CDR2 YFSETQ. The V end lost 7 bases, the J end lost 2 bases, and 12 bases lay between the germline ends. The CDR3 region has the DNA TGCGCCAGCCGGTCTGGGGGGCAAGAGACCCAGTACTTC. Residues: CASRSGGQETQYF.

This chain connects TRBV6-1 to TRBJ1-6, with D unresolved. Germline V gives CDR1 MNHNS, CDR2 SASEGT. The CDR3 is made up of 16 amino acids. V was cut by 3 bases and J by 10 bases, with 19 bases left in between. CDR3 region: CASSELGPGSASPLHF. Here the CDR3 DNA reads TGTGCCAGCAGTGAGCTAGGTCCCGGTAGCGCGTCACCCCTCCACTTT.

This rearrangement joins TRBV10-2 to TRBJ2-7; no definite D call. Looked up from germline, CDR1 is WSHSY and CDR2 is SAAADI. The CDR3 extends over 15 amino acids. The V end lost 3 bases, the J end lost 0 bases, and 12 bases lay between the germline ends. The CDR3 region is CASSDPPGRSYEQYF. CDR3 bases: TGCGCCAGCAGTGATCCCCCAGGCCGCTCCTACGAGCAGTACTTC.

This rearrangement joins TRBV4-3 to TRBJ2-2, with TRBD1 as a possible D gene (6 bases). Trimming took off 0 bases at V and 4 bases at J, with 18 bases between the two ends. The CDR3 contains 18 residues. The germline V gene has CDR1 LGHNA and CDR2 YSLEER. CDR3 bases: TGCGCCAGCAGCCAAGAGCTAGACAGGACGCTTCTCACCGGGGAGCTGTTTTTT. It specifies CASSQELDRTLLTGELFF.

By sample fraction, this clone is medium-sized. The CDR3 nucleotides read TGTGCCAGCAGCACCCCGGACAGGGGCAATGAGCAGTTCTTC. Its translation is CASSTPDRGNEQFF. This sequence joins TRBV7-8 and TRBJ2-1, with TRBD1 matching 9 bases. Germline CDR1 reads SGHVS; CDR2 reads FQNEAQ. The length of the CDR3 is 14 residues. V lost 5 bases to trimming and J lost 6 bases; unmatched junction nucleotides: 5. The variable domain in full, completed from reference TRBV7-8 and TRBJ2-1, reads GAGVSQSPRYKVAKRGQDVALRCDPISGHVSLFWYQQALGQGPEFLTYFQNEAQLDKSGLPSDRFFAERPEGSVSTLKIQRTQQEDSAVYLCASSTPDRGNEQFFGPGTRLTVL.

CDR3 sequence: CASSPPLRGNEQFF. The CDR3 nucleotides are TGTGCCAGCAGCCCGCCCCTGCGGGGCAATGAGCAGTTCTTC. This chain uses TRBV13 with TRBJ2-1; tentatively, D is TRBD2 (6 bases). V lost 5 bases and J 6 bases, leaving 14 bases between the germline ends. The germline V gene encodes CDR1 PRHDT and CDR2 FYEKMQ (reference sequence). The CDR3 runs to 14 residues.

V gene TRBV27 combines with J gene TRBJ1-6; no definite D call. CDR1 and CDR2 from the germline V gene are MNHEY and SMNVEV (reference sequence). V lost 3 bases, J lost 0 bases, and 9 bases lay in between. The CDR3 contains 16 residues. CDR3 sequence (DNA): TGTGCCAGCAGTTTGAAGGCGGGCTCCTATAATTCACCCCTCCACTTT. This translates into CASSLKAGSYNSPLHF.

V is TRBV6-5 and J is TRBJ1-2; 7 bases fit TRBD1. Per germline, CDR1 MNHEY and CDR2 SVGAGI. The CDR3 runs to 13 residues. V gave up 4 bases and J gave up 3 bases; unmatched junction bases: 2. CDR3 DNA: TGTGCCAGCAGTTCCGGGACAGACTATGGCTACACCTTC. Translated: CASSSGTDYGYTF.

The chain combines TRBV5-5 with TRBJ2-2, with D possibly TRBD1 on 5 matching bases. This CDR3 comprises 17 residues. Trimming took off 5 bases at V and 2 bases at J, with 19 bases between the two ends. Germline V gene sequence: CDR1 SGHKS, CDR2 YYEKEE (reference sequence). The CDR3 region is CASSREWGTENTGELFF. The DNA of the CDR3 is TGTGCCAGCAGTCGCGAATGGGGCACAGAAAACACCGGGGAGCTGTTTTTT. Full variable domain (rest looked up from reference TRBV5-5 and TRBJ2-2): DAGVTQSPTHLIKTRGQQVTLRCSPISGHKSVSWYQQVLGQGPQFIFQYYEKEERGRGNFPDRFSARQFPNYSSELNVNALLLGDSALYLCASSREWGTENTGELFFGEGSRLTVL.

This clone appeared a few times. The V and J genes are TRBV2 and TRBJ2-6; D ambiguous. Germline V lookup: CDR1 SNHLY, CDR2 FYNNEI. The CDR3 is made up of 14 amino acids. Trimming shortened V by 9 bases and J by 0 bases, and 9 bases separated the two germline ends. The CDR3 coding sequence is TGTGCCAGTTCTGGCGACTCTGGGGCCAACGTCCTGACTTTC. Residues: CASSGDSGANVLTF.

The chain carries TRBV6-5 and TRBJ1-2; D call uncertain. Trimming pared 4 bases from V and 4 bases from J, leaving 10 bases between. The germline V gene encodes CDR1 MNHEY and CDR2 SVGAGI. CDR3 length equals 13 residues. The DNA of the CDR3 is TGTGCCAGCAGTTTCGCCGGGTCCTATGGCTACACCTTC. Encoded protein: CASSFAGSYGYTF.

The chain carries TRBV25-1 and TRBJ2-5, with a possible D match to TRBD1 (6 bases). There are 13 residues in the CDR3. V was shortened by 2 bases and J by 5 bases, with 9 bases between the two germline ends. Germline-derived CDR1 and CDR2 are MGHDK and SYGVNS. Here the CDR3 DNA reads TGTGCCAGCAGTGAAAGGGGGTACGAGACCCAGTACTTC. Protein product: CASSERGYETQYF.

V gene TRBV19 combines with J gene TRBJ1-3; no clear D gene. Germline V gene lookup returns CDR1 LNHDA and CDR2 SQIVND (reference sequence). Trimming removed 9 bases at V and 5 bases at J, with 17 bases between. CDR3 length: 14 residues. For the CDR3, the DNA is TGTGCCAGCAGTCCAGGAAAGGGAAGAAACACCATATATTTT. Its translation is CASSPGKGRNTIYF.

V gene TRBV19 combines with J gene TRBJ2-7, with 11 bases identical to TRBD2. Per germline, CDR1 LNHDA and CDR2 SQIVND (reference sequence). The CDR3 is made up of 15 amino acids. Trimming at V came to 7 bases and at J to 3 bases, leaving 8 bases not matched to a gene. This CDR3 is CASKTSGDDRYEQYF. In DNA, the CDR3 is TGTGCCAGTAAGACTAGCGGGGACGACCGCTACGAGCAGTACTTC.

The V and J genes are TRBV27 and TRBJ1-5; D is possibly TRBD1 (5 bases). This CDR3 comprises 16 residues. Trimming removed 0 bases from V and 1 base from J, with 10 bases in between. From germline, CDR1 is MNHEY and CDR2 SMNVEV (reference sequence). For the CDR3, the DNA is TGTGCCAGCAGTTTATCCTGGGGACTCAGCAATCAGCCCCAGCATTTT. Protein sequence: CASSLSWGLSNQPQHF.

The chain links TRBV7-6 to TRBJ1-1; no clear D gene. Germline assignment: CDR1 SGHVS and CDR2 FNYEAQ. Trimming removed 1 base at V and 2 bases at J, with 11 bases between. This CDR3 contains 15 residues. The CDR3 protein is CASSLGAATNTEAFF. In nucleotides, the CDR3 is TGTGCCAGCAGCTTAGGGGCGGCCACCAACACTGAAGCTTTCTTT. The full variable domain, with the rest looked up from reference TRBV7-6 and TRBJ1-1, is GAGVSQSPRYKVTKRGQDVALRCDPISGHVSLYWYRQALGQGPEFLTYFNYEAQQDKSGLPNDRFSAERPEGSISTLTIQRTEQRDSAMYRCASSLGAATNTEAFFGQGTRLTVV.

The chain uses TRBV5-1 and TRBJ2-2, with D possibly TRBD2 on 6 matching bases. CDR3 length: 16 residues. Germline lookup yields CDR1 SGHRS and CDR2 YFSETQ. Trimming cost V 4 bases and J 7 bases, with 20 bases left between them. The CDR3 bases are TGCGCCAGCAGCACCGGAGGGGAGGTCGGGGGCGGGGAGCTGTTTTTT. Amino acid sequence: CASSTGGEVGGGELFF. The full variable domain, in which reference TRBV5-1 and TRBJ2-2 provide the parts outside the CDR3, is KAGVTQTPRYLIKTRGQQVTLSCSPISGHRSVSWYQQTPGQGLQFLFEYFSETQRNKGNFPGRFSGRQFSNSRSEMNVSTLELGDSALYLCASSTGGEVGGGELFFGEGSRLTVL.

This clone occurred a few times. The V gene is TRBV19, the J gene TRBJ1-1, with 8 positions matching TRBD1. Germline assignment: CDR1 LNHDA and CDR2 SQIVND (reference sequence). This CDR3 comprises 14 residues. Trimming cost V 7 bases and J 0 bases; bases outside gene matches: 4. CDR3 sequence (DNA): TGTGCCAGTACCCCGACAGGGGTGAACACTGAAGCTTTCTTT. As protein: CASTPTGVNTEAFF. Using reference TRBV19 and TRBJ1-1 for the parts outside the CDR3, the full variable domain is DGGITQSPKYLFRKEGQNVTLSCEQNLNHDAMYWYRQDPGQGLRLIYYSQIVNDFQKGDIAEGYSVSREKKESFPLTVTSAQKNPTAFYLCASTPTGVNTEAFFGQGTRLTVV.

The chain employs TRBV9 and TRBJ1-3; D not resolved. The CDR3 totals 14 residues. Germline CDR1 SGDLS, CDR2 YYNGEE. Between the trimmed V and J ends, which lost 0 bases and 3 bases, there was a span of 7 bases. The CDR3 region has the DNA TGTGCCAGCAGCGTAGGCATTATTGGAAACACCATATATTTT. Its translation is CASSVGIIGNTIYF.

In DNA, the CDR3 is TGTGCCAGCAGCCGGGATTTCACCGGGGAGCTGTTTTTT. It encodes CASSRDFTGELFF. The genes are TRBV11-3 and TRBJ2-2; tentative D call: TRBD2 (5 bases). This CDR3 has 13 residues. V was pared by 5 bases and J by 4 bases, with 8 bases between. CDR1 SGHNT and CDR2 YENEEA come from the germline V gene.

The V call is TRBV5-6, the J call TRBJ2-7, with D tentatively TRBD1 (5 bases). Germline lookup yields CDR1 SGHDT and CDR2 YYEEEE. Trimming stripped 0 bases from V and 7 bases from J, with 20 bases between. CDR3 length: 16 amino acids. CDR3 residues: CASSLAHDRPPGEQYF. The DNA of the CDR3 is TGTGCCAGCAGCTTGGCCCACGACAGACCTCCTGGGGAGCAGTACTTC.

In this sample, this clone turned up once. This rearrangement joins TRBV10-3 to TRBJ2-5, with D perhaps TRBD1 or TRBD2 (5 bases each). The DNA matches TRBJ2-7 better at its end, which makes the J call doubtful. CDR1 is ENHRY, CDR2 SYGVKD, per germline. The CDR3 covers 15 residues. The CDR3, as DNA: TGTGCCATCAGTCTTCGGCCCGGGGCCTCCTACGAGCAGTACTTC. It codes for CAISLRPGASYEQYF.

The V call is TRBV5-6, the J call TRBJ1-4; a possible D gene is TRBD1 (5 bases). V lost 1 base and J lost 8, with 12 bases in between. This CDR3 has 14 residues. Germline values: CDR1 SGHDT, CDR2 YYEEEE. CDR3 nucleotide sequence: TGTGCCAGCAGCTTGACGGCAGGGACCGAAAAACTGTTTTTT. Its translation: CASSLTAGTEKLFF.

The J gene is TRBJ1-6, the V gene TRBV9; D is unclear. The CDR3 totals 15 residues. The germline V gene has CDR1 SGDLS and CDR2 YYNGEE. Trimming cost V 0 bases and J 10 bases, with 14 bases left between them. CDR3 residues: CASSVEGELNSPLHF. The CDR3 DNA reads TGTGCCAGCAGCGTAGAGGGCGAACTTAACTCACCCCTCCACTTT.

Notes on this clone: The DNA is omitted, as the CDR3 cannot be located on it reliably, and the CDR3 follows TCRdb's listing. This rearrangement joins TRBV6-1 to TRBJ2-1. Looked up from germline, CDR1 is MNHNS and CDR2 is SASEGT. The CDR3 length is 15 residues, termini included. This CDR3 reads CASILDRSSYNEQFF.

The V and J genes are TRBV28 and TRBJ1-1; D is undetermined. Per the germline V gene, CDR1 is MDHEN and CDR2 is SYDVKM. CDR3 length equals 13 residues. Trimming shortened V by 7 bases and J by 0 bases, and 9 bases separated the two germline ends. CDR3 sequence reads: CASIYNMNTEAFF. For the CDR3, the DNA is TGTGCCAGCATTTACAACATGAACACTGAAGCTTTCTTT.

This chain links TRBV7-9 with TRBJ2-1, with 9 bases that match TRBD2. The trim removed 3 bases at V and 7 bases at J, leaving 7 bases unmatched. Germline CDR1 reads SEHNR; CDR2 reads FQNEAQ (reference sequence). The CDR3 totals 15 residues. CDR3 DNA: TGTGCCAGCAGCTTTAAATTAGCGGGGGAAAATGAGCAGTTCTTC. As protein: CASSFKLAGENEQFF.

The CDR3 protein is CASTPFAGLSRNSPLHF. The CDR3 coding sequence is TGTGCCAGCACTCCCTTCGCCGGGCTCTCCAGGAATTCACCCCTCCACTTT. The genes are TRBV27 and TRBJ1-6; D is uncertain. Germline V gene lookup returns CDR1 MNHEY and CDR2 SMNVEV (reference sequence). The length of the CDR3 is 17 residues. V was shortened by 7 bases and J by 7 bases, with 23 bases between the two germline ends.